These 8 T cell receptor beta chains came from one sample sequenced in a study of regulatory T cells in long-lasting Graves disease. Specified time point: persistent/refractory GD, antithyroid drugs over 5 years with positive TRAb. The TCR library was prepared using RNA isolated from PBMCs. Arm-PCR of CDR3 regions and iRepertoire HTBI primers were used to build TCR beta libraries. TCRdb independently ran MiXCR on the multiplex PCR reads; one entry per CDR3 protein. The sample yields about 660,000 distinct CDR3 sequences, 25% to 35% seen once. Specimen: peripheral blood mononuclear cells (PBMCs), collected when the disease was refractory, from a patient treated with antithyroid drugs. The receptors were sampled from a female donor with Graves disease.

At least ten counts were recorded for this clonotype. The chain is built from TRBV2 and TRBJ1-5, with 9 bases matching TRBD1. CDR3 length equals 19 residues. Germline CDR1 SNHLY, CDR2 FYNNEI. V lost 3 bases and J lost 1; bases outside the gene matches: 13. CDR3 DNA sequence: TGTGCCAGCAGTGATCCGGGACAGGGCGCCCAGGCCAGCAATCAGCCCCAGCATTTT. Translating gives CASSDPGQGAQASNQPQHF.

In its sample, this clonotype was seen many times. The gene calls are TRBV27 and TRBJ2-5, with 15 bases that match TRBD2. The CDR3 contains 19 residues. With V trimmed by 3 bases and J by 5 bases, 13 bases remained unmatched. Germline V lookup: CDR1 MNHEY, CDR2 SMNVEV (reference sequence). CDR3 DNA: TGTGCCAGCAGTTTTAGGTTCGGGGGACTAGCGGGAGGATGGGAGACCCAGTACTTC. This sequence encodes CASSFRFGGLAGGWETQYF.

The chain carries TRBV29-1 and TRBJ1-2, with D unresolved. V was cut by 3 bases and J by 3 bases, with 14 bases left in between. CDR1 and CDR2 from the germline V gene are SQVTM and ANQGSEA. The CDR3 runs 14 residues. This CDR3 reads CSVDQRAPHYGYTF. The CDR3 DNA reads TGCAGCGTTGACCAACGGGCTCCCCACTATGGCTACACCTTC.

This clonotype occurred a few times. J is TRBJ2-5 and V is TRBV20-1; possible D gene TRBD2, 6 bases. The V gene's germline CDR1 is DFQATT and CDR2 SNEGSKA (reference sequence). V gave up 1 base and J gave up 1 base, with 10 bases separating them. This CDR3 is 14 amino acids long. The CDR3, as DNA: TGCAGTGCTAGAGCCCCGACTAGCCAAGAGACCCAGTACTTC. Its protein product is CSARAPTSQETQYF.

This clonotype was found many times. The chain carries TRBV12-3 or TRBV12-4 and TRBJ1-1, with D hard to call. V was clipped by 6 bases and J by 5 bases, with 7 bases between them. The CDR3 sequence is 11 residues long. The CDR3 reads CASSFRTEAFF. CDR3 nucleotides: TGTGCCAGCAGCTTCAGAACTGAAGCTTTCTTT.

This clonotype showed up just a few times. The chain uses TRBV28 and TRBJ1-5; D is perhaps TRBD1 (5 bases). CDR1 and CDR2 from the germline V gene are MDHEN and SYDVKM. V was cut by 3 bases and J by 0 bases, with 9 bases left in between. The CDR3 spans 15 residues. CDR3 residues: CASSFGGVSNQPQHF. Here the CDR3 DNA reads TGTGCCAGCAGTTTTGGGGGGGTTAGCAATCAGCCCCAGCATTTT.

This clonotype was found a few times. This chain joins TRBV5-1 and TRBJ1-1; D is ambiguous. Germline V CDR1 and CDR2: SGHRS, YFSETQ. The CDR3 sequence is 15 residues long. V was shortened by 0 bases and J by 5 bases, with 14 bases between the two germline ends. CDR3 bases: TGCGCCAGCAGCTTGGGTCATACCTCGAAGACTGAAGCTTTCTTT. Translated: CASSLGHTSKTEAFF.

This clonotype was observed a few times. This chain uses TRBV7-2 with TRBJ1-5, with TRBD1 as a possible D gene (5 bases). Germline V CDR1 and CDR2: SGHTA, FQGNSA. The V end lost 8 bases, the J end lost 3 bases, and 17 bases lay between the germline ends. CDR3 length: 15 residues. CDR3 sequence (DNA): TGTGCCAGCGGCTCCCATGGGACTTACAATCAGCCCCAGCATTTT. Amino acid sequence: CASGSHGTYNQPQHF.